Following are 22 T cell receptor beta chains from one sample sequenced in a study of blood T cell repertoires in COVID-19. Clones were read by immunoSEQ multiplex PCR, and TCRdb kept only the in-frame ones, dropping some. This sample yields 130,000 or so clones, of which approximately 86% are seen a single time; less than 2% belongs to the top ten. The specimen sequenced was peripheral blood. These receptors came from a woman aged 60-75 years with acute or convalescent COVID-19.

This chain uses TRBV28 with TRBJ1-4, with D unresolved. The length of the CDR3 is 15 residues. Germline V gives CDR1 MDHEN, CDR2 SYDVKM. The V gene lost 5 bases and the J gene lost 0 bases, with 10 bases spanning the gap. CDR3 in DNA: TGTGCCAGCAGTCCTCCCGGGGCAACTAATGAAAAACTGTTTTTT. Its translation: CASSPPGATNEKLFF.

V is TRBV4-2 and J is TRBJ2-1; 7 bases line up with TRBD2. Germline values: CDR1 LGHNA, CDR2 YNFKEQ. Trimming at V came to 2 bases and at J to 4 bases, leaving 5 bases not matched to a gene. This CDR3 is built from 15 residues. As DNA, the CDR3 is TGTGCCAGCAGCCAAATTGCGGGGGTGTACAATGAGCAGTTCTTC. Encoded protein: CASSQIAGVYNEQFF.

This sequence joins TRBV5-1 and TRBJ2-5; D not resolved. CDR3 size: 16 residues. The V gene lost 0 bases and the J gene lost 5 bases, with 17 bases spanning the gap. Germline CDR1 reads SGHRS; CDR2 reads YFSETQ. The CDR3 coding sequence is TGCGCCAGCAGCTTGGGAGGTAACATCCAAGCGGAGACCCAGTACTTC. Amino acids: CASSLGGNIQAETQYF.

This chain links TRBV29-1 with TRBJ1-2, with D unclear. The V gene lost 6 bases and the J gene lost 4 bases, with 18 bases spanning the gap. Per the germline V gene, CDR1 is SQVTM and CDR2 is ANQGSEA. The CDR3 spans 14 residues. The CDR3 DNA reads TGCAGCGTGAGAACCGGGTCGGGGATCTATGGCTACACCTTC. This gives the protein CSVRTGSGIYGYTF.

The V and J genes are TRBV6-6 and TRBJ2-2; 10 bases line up with TRBD1. The CDR3 is 16 residues long. Per the germline V gene, CDR1 is MNHNY and CDR2 is SVGAGI (reference sequence). J gave up 0 bases and V 5 bases, and 3 bases lay outside the gene matches. Written as DNA, the CDR3 is TGTGCCAGCAGTCCAGGACAGGGGGCGAACACCGGGGAGCTGTTTTTT. Amino acids: CASSPGQGANTGELFF.

The J gene is TRBJ1-4, the V gene TRBV7-2, with 7 nucleotides matching TRBD1. Looked up from germline, CDR1 is SGHTA and CDR2 is FQGNSA. After removal of 1 base from V and 5 bases from J, the junction contained 4 bases not matched to a gene. CDR3 length: 15 amino acids. The CDR3 DNA follows: TGTGCCAGCAGCTTAGTTGGGACAGACAATGAAAAACTGTTTTTT. Translated, it gives CASSLVGTDNEKLFF.

The chain has TRBV7-2 and TRBJ2-7, with 7 positions matching TRBD2. J was trimmed by 1 base and V by 6 bases; bases with no gene match: 12. The CDR3 is 16 residues long. In germline, CDR1 is SGHTA, CDR2 FQGNSA. The CDR3 DNA follows: TGTGCCAGCAGTTCCGGGGCGGGGGACCTATCCTACGAGCAGTACTTC. This gives the protein CASSSGAGDLSYEQYF.

Here the CDR3 reads CASAYGTSSTRNRSNLTGELFF. CDR3 nucleotides: TGTGCCAGCGCGTACGGGACATCTTCGACCAGGAACCGATCCAACCTCACCGGGGAGCTGTTTTTT. J is TRBJ2-2 and V is TRBV2; possibly TRBD1 for D (6 bases). The CDR3 is 22 amino acids. Germline V gene lookup returns CDR1 SNHLY and CDR2 FYNNEI. V lost 8 bases to trimming and J lost 4 bases, with 38 bases between them. Combining the CDR3 with reference TRBV2 and TRBJ2-2 gives the whole variable domain EPEVTQTPSHQVTQMGQEVILRCVPISNHLYFYWYRQILGQKVEFLVSFYNNEISEKSEIFDDQFSVERPDGSNFTLKIRSTKLEDSAMYFCASAYGTSSTRNRSNLTGELFFGEGSRLTVL.

This clone appeared a few times. The V gene is TRBV19, the J gene TRBJ2-1, with 8 bases matching TRBD1. This CDR3 comprises 15 residues. V was pared by 6 bases and J by 9 bases, with 13 bases of the junction left unmatched. Germline CDR1 and CDR2: LNHDA and SQIVND (reference sequence). In nucleotides, the CDR3 is TGTGCCAGTAGAGCCGGGACAGGTTTTCGCGGTGAGCAGTTCTTC. This translates into CASRAGTGFRGEQFF.

In this sample, this clone turned up once. The chain employs TRBV5-1 and TRBJ1-6; 9 bases match TRBD1. The length of the CDR3 is 14 residues. Germline V gene data show CDR1 as SGHRS and CDR2 as YFSETQ. The ends lost 4 bases at V and 9 bases at J; junction bases unmatched: 5. The CDR3 reads CASSLGQGSSPLHF. Written as DNA, the CDR3 is TGCGCCAGCAGCCTCGGACAGGGGAGTTCACCCCTCCACTTT.

This chain uses TRBV2 with TRBJ1-1; no firm D call. CDR1 and CDR2 (germline): SNHLY, FYNNEI. The germline V and J ends were trimmed by 7 bases and 4 bases, with 13 bases remaining between them. The CDR3 length is 13 residues. In DNA form, the CDR3 reads TGTGCCAGCAAAAGGACTGTCTCCACTGAAGCTTTCTTT. Translated: CASKRTVSTEAFF.

This chain connects TRBV6-2 or TRBV6-3 to TRBJ1-2; no definite D call. The CDR3 contains 13 residues. Per the germline V gene, CDR1 is MNHEY and CDR2 is SVGEGT. The V gene lost 5 bases and the J gene lost 8 bases, with 15 bases spanning the gap. The CDR3 reads CASSTSGFGGYTF. CDR3 sequence (DNA): TGTGCCAGCAGTACCTCGGGGTTCGGAGGCTACACCTTC.

The chain employs TRBV19 and TRBJ1-5; D possibly corresponds to TRBD1 (6 bases). Deletions cut 7 bases from V and 6 bases from J, with 22 bases between. The CDR3 loop spans 16 amino acids. The germline CDR1 and CDR2 sequences are LNHDA and SQIVND (reference sequence). The CDR3 protein is CASTPAQGTMRQPQHF. As DNA, the CDR3 is TGTGCCAGTACCCCAGCACAGGGAACGATGCGTCAGCCCCAGCATTTT.

The chain couples TRBV7-9 to TRBJ1-1, with D uncertain. Per germline, CDR1 SEHNR and CDR2 FQNEAQ (reference sequence). CDR3 length equals 13 residues. Between the trimmed V and J ends, which lost 1 base and 6 bases, there was a span of 9 bases. The CDR3 here is CASSLGPVAEAFF. CDR3 coding DNA: TGTGCCAGCAGCTTAGGCCCGGTCGCTGAAGCTTTCTTT.

This chain links TRBV4-3 with TRBJ2-1; D is possibly TRBD2 (7 bases). Trimming shortened V by 0 bases and J by 4 bases, and 10 bases separated the two germline ends. The CDR3 consists of 15 residues. Germline V lookup: CDR1 LGHNA, CDR2 YSLEER. The CDR3 spells CASSQDAGAYNEQFF. The CDR3 nucleotides are TGCGCCAGCAGCCAAGATGCGGGGGCGTACAATGAGCAGTTCTTC.

The CDR3 is CAIRADRAGNTIYF. The CDR3 coding sequence is TGTGCCATCAGGGCGGACAGGGCTGGAAACACCATATATTTT. The chain uses TRBV10-3 and TRBJ1-3, with 8 bases identical to TRBD1. With V trimmed by 6 bases and J by 2 bases, 3 bases remained unmatched. CDR1 and CDR2 from the germline V gene are ENHRY and SYGVKD. CDR3 size: 14 residues.

The chain couples TRBV6-6 to TRBJ2-3; 8 nucleotides match TRBD1. V lost 2 bases and J lost 2; bases outside the gene matches: 6. Germline CDR1 is MNHNY and CDR2 is SVGAGI (reference sequence). There are 16 residues in the CDR3. CDR3 residues: CASSYAGTGSTDTQYF. As DNA, the CDR3 is TGTGCCAGCAGTTACGCGGGGACAGGATCCACAGATACGCAGTATTTT.

This clone appeared once. The CDR3 bases are TGTGCCAGCAGCTTAGTCGATAGCGGGGGAAATGAGCAGTTCTTC. It translates to CASSLVDSGGNEQFF. This chain connects TRBV7-6 to TRBJ2-1, with 9 bases aligning to TRBD2. CDR3 length: 15 amino acids. CDR1 SGHVS and CDR2 FNYEAQ come from the germline V gene. Trimming cost V 1 base and J 7 bases; bases outside gene matches: 5.

V is TRBV27 and J is TRBJ2-7; the D gene is possibly TRBD1 (6 bases). CDR3 size: 15 residues. Trimming cost V 0 bases and J 1 base, with 10 bases left between them. Germline loops: CDR1 MNHEY, CDR2 SMNVEV (reference sequence). The CDR3 DNA sequence: TGTGCCAGCAGTTTATCGAGGGGGTCTTCCTACGAGCAGTACTTC. Translating gives CASSLSRGSSYEQYF.

V usage is TRBV9 and J usage is TRBJ2-2; no reliable D call. Germline V gene sequence: CDR1 SGDLS, CDR2 YYNGEE. CDR3 length: 13 residues. The V end was cut by 4 bases, the J end by 5 bases, with 9 bases between. The CDR3 is CASSPPRTGELFF. In DNA, the CDR3 is TGTGCCAGCAGCCCCCCCCGTACCGGGGAGCTGTTTTTT.

This clone occurred a few times. The chain employs TRBV4-3 and TRBJ2-5, with 9 nucleotides matching TRBD1. The V and J ends lost 2 bases and 4 bases, in that order; junction bases with no gene match: 8. This CDR3 contains 16 residues. In germline, CDR1 is LGHNA, CDR2 YSLEER. CDR3 nucleotide sequence: TGCGCCAGCAGCCAACAACCCGGACAGGGGCCAGAGACCCAGTACTTC. It yields the protein CASSQQPGQGPETQYF.

The V and J genes are TRBV10-3 and TRBJ1-1, with D possibly matching TRBD1 (5 bases). V dropped 2 bases and J dropped 7 bases, with 14 bases sitting between them. Germline V gene sequence: CDR1 ENHRY, CDR2 SYGVKD. The CDR3 runs 14 residues. The CDR3 here is CAISERLQGREAFF. DNA for the CDR3: TGTGCCATCAGTGAGAGGTTGCAGGGTCGTGAAGCTTTCTTT.